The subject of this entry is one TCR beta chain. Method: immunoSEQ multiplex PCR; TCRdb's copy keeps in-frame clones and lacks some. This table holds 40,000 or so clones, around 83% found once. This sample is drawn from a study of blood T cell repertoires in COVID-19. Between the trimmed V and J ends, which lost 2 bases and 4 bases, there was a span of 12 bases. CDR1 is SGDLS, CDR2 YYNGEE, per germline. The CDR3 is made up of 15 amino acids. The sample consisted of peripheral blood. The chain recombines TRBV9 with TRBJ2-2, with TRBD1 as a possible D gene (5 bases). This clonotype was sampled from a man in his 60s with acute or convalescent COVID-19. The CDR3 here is CASSVNAGPTGELFF. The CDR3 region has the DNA TGTGCCAGCAGCGTCAACGCAGGGCCCACCGGGGAGCTGTTTTTT.